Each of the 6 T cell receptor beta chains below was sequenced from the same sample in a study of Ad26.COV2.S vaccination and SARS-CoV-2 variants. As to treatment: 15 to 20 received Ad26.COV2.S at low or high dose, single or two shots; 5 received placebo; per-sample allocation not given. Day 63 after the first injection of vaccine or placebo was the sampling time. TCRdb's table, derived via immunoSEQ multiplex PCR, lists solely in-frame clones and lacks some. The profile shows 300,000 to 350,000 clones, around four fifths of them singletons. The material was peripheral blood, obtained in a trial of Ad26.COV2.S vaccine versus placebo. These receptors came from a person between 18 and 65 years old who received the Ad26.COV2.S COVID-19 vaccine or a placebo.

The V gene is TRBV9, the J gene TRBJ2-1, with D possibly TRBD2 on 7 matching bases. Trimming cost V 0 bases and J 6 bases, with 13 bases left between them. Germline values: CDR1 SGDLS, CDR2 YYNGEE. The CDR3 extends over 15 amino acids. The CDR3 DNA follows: TGTGCCAGCAGCGTAGTGGGGGGGGCACTCAATGAGCAGTTCTTC. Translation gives CASSVVGGALNEQFF.

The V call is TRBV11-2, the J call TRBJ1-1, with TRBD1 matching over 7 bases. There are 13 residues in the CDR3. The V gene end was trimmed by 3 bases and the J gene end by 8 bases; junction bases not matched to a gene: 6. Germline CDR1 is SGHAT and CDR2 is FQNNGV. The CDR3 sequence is CASSFHRGGEAFF. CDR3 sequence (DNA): TGTGCCAGCAGCTTCCACAGGGGAGGGGAAGCTTTCTTT.

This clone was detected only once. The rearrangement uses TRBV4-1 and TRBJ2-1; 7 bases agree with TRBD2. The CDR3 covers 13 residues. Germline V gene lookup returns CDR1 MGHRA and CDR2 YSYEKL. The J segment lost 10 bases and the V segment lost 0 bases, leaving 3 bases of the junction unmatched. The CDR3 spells CASSQDRGVEQFF. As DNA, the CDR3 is TGCGCCAGCAGCCAAGATCGGGGGGTGGAGCAGTTCTTC.

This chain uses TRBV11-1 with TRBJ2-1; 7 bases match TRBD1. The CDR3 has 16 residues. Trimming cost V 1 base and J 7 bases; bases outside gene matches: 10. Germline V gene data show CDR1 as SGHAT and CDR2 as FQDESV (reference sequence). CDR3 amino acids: CASSLEVDRERNEQFF. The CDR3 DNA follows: TGTGCCAGCAGCTTAGAAGTAGACAGGGAGAGAAATGAGCAGTTCTTC.

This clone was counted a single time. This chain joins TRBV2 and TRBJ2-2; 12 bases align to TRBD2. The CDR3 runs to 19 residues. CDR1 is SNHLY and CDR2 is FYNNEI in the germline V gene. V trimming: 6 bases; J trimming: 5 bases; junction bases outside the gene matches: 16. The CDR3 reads CASRLAGGLTTSTTGELFF. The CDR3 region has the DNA TGTGCCAGCAGACTAGCGGGGGGCCTAACGACCTCAACTACCGGGGAGCTGTTTTTT.

CDR3 amino acids: CASSYPGTQHF. The CDR3 DNA reads as TGTGCCAGCAGTTACCCCGGGACCCAGCATTTT. This chain connects TRBV6-2 or TRBV6-3 to TRBJ1-5; D is ambiguous. V was pared by 2 bases and J by 11 bases, with 7 bases between. Looked up from germline, CDR1 is MNHEY and CDR2 is SVGEGT. The CDR3 consists of 11 residues.